This T cell receptor beta chain originates from a study of T cell responses to AZD1222 COVID-19 vaccine. Study overall: The analysis combined second doses at about 4 or about 12 weeks. Study results and caveats: Spike was spanned by vaccine-associated CD4 TCRs, which were dominant at 160-218 and 743-854. The donors showed a predominance of white British ancestry and of females, with possible underestimation of clonal diversity.

Only in-frame clones appear in the TCRdb table, and some are missing; sequencing was by immunoSEQ multiplex PCR. Of some 130,000 clones in the sample, approximately 88% were seen once. About this clone itself: No antigen is known for it.

V lost 0 bases, J lost 9 bases, and 7 bases stayed unmatched. The length of the CDR3 is 16 residues. The germline gives CDR1 SGHRS, CDR2 YFSETQ. The gene calls are TRBV5-1 and TRBJ1-6; 9 bases line up with TRBD1. Sequenced here: peripheral blood, sampled on day 0 of AZD1222 vaccination. The receptor's source is an adult in good health. CDR3 loop: CASSLEGTGQGSPLHF. The CDR3 nucleotides read TGCGCCAGCAGCTTGGAAGGGACAGGGCAGGGTTCACCCCTCCACTTT.